This T cell receptor beta chain came from a study of shared clonotypes between healthy human individuals. With 2 bases clipped from V and 5 bases from J, the junction kept 6 bases outside the gene matches. Per germline, CDR1 ENHRY and CDR2 SYGVKD. The CDR3 totals 16 residues. Profiling relied on immunoSEQ multiplex PCR, and the TCRdb table lists in-frame clones only, not all of them. The data hold roughly 850,000 clones, with around 96% observed a single time. Naive CD8 cells, CD45RO-negative and positively selected for CCR7, excluded terminally differentiated effector memory CD45RA+ cells. This rearrangement joins TRBV10-3 to TRBJ2-1, with 10 bases fitting TRBD2. The source of this sequence is a man aged 25 to 45 in good health. What was sequenced was naive CD8+ T cells sorted from blood. This chain's CDR3 is CAISEPGTSEDNEQFF. The CDR3 nucleotides read TGTGCCATCAGTGAGCCCGGGACTAGCGAAGACAATGAGCAGTTCTTC.